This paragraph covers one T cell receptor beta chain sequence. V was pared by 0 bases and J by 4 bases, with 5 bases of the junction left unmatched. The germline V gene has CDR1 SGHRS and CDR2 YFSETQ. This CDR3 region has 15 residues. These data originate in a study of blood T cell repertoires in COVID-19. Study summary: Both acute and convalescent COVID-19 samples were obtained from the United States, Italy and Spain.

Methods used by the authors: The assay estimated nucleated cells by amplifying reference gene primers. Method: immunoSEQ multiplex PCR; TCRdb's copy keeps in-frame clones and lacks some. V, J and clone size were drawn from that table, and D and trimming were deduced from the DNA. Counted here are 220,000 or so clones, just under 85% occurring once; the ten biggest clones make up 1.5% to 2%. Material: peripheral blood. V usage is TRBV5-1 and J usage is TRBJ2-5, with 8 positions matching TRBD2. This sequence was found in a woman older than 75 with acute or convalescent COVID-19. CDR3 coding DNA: TGCGCCAGCAGCTTGGAGGCAGCGGGGGCAGAGACCCAGTACTTC. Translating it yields CASSLEAAGAETQYF. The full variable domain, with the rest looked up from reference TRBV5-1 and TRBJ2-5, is KAGVTQTPRYLIKTRGQQVTLSCSPISGHRSVSWYQQTPGQGLQFLFEYFSETQRNKGNFPGRFSGRQFSNSRSEMNVSTLELGDSALYLCASSLEAAGAETQYFGPGTRLLVL.